This T cell receptor beta chain was recovered during a study of regulatory T cells in long-lasting Graves disease. Study-level background: To qualify as persistent, Graves' disease required over 5 years of antithyroid drugs with positive TSH receptor antibodies.

General observations from the study: A reduction in accuracy may have resulted from the small sample size.

The time point here: persistent/refractory GD, antithyroid drugs over 5 years with positive TRAb. Extracted RNA from PBMCs served as the source of the TCR library. Arm-PCR of CDR3 regions with iRepertoire HTBI primers generated TCR beta libraries. TCRdb re-called the multiplex PCR reads with MiXCR, one entry per CDR3 protein. The sample yields fewer than 400,000 distinct CDR3 sequences, roughly a fifth seen once. This clonotype was detected a few times. Its cognate antigen is unknown. The starting material was peripheral blood mononuclear cells (PBMCs), obtained when the disease was refractory, from a patient treated with antithyroid drugs. The sequence came from a female donor with Graves disease.

This CDR3 reads CSASRPSSYEQYF. The CDR3 region has the DNA TGCAGTGCTTCCAGGCCGAGCTCCTACGAGCAGTACTTC. The chain carries TRBV20-1 and TRBJ2-7; D gene unclear. V shed 5 bases and J shed 0 bases, with 11 bases lying between them. CDR1 DFQATT and CDR2 SNEGSKA come from the germline V gene (reference sequence). The CDR3 has 13 amino acids.